A single sample is the source of the 16 T cell receptor beta chains below, sequenced in a study of cytomegalovirus exposure and HLA in healthy donors. The PCR used 60 Vbeta and 13 Jbeta primers. TCRdb's table, derived via immunoSEQ multiplex PCR, lists solely in-frame clones and lacks some. This repertoire shows about 140,000 clones, about 80% found once; its top ten account for about 7%. Material for sequencing was PBMCs. The source of these receptors is a man aged 40-49 years in good health and CMV-seropositive.

This chain joins TRBV7-9 and TRBJ1-6, with D maybe TRBD1 (6 bases). CDR3 size: 12 residues. Trimming removed 8 bases from V and 10 bases from J, with 12 bases in between. From germline, CDR1 is SEHNR and CDR2 FQNEAQ (reference sequence). The CDR3 DNA sequence: TGTGCCAGCGAACAGGGCGGATCACCCCTCCACTTT. The encoded protein is CASEQGGSPLHF.

This clone was found a few times. CDR3 sequence: CASSQDRRRGGTYEQYF. In nucleotides, the CDR3 is TGTGCCAGCAGCCAGGATCGTCGGAGGGGGGGTACCTACGAGCAGTACTTC. J is TRBJ2-7 and V is TRBV4-2; D perhaps matches TRBD2 (7 bases). Germline values: CDR1 LGHNA, CDR2 YNFKEQ. V dropped 3 bases and J dropped 2 bases, with 20 bases sitting between them. This CDR3 is built from 17 residues.

The chain carries TRBV6-6 and TRBJ2-5; D possibly corresponds to TRBD1 (6 bases). The end of the DNA is better explained by TRBJ2-7, so the J call may be wrong. This CDR3 is built from 16 residues. Germline V gene lookup returns CDR1 MNHNY and CDR2 SVGAGI (reference sequence). CDR3 bases: TGTGCCAGCAGCCGAACGGGGCAGGGGAGCCCCTACGAGCAGTACTTC. Translating it yields CASSRTGQGSPYEQYF.

The chain recombines TRBV5-1 with TRBJ1-3; perhaps TRBD1 as D (5 bases). There are 14 residues in the CDR3. CDR1 and CDR2 (germline): SGHRS, YFSETQ. V lost 5 bases, J lost 7 bases, and 16 bases lay in between. CDR3 residues: CASRSGQGTNTIYF. The CDR3 coding sequence is TGCGCCAGCAGAAGTGGGCAGGGTACGAACACCATATATTTT.

The chain carries TRBV30 and TRBJ1-1; the match to TRBD1 covers 11 bases. Trimming at V came to 8 bases and at J to 4 bases, leaving 15 bases not matched to a gene. The CDR3 sequence is 16 residues long. Per germline, CDR1 GTSNPN and CDR2 SVGIG (reference sequence). CDR3 nucleotides: TGTGCCGGAACTCCGGGACAGGGGGTAAGAAGCACTGAAGCTTTCTTT. Its translation is CAGTPGQGVRSTEAFF.

This chain uses TRBV19 with TRBJ2-1; TRBD2 matches 8 bases. Germline V gives CDR1 LNHDA, CDR2 SQIVND (reference sequence). This CDR3 has 13 residues. V lost 7 bases, J lost 4 bases, and 3 bases stayed unmatched. The CDR3: CASTTSGYNEQFF. The CDR3, as DNA: TGTGCCAGTACCACTAGCGGATACAATGAGCAGTTCTTC. The whole variable domain, remainder taken from reference TRBV19 and TRBJ2-1, is DGGITQSPKYLFRKEGQNVTLSCEQNLNHDAMYWYRQDPGQGLRLIYYSQIVNDFQKGDIAEGYSVSREKKESFPLTVTSAQKNPTAFYLCASTTSGYNEQFFGPGTRLTVL.

This clone was picked up a small number of times. The CDR3 loop is CASSIQPGQGYEQYF. As DNA, the CDR3 is TGTGCCAGTAGTATTCAACCGGGACAGGGATACGAGCAGTACTTC. This chain connects TRBV19 to TRBJ2-7; the match to TRBD1 covers 9 bases. The CDR3 has 15 residues. CDR1 is LNHDA and CDR2 is SQIVND in the germline V gene (reference sequence). Germline trimming cut 3 bases from V and 4 bases from J; bases unmatched to any gene: 7. The full variable domain, with the rest looked up from reference TRBV19 and TRBJ2-7, is DGGITQSPKYLFRKEGQNVTLSCEQNLNHDAMYWYRQDPGQGLRLIYYSQIVNDFQKGDIAEGYSVSREKKESFPLTVTSAQKNPTAFYLCASSIQPGQGYEQYFGPGTRLTVT.

CDR3 sequence reads: CASLGWASGGKETQYF. CDR3 nucleotide sequence: TGTGCCAGTCTTGGTTGGGCTAGCGGGGGAAAAGAGACCCAGTACTTC. The chain links TRBV28 to TRBJ2-5; 10 bases are a match to TRBD2. CDR1 is MDHEN and CDR2 is SYDVKM in the germline V gene. The CDR3 is 16 amino acids. Losses at the gene ends were 9 bases for V and 3 bases for J; bases not matched to a gene: 13.

This sequence joins TRBV10-1 and TRBJ2-6, with 7 bases that match TRBD1. The CDR3 is made up of 15 amino acids. Trimming at V came to 2 bases and at J to 2 bases, leaving 0 bases not matched to a gene. CDR1 is WNHNN, CDR2 SYGVQD, per germline (reference sequence). CDR3 coding DNA: TGCGCCAGCAGTGAGGGACAGGCTGGGGCCAACGTCCTGACTTTC. It yields the protein CASSEGQAGANVLTF.

This chain connects TRBV10-2 to TRBJ2-7; maybe TRBD2 (6 bases). Germline lookup yields CDR1 WSHSY and CDR2 SAAADI. The CDR3 length is 14 residues. Trimming pared 4 bases from V and 4 bases from J, leaving 14 bases between. CDR3 sequence reads: CASSAAGNPYEQYF. In DNA form, the CDR3 reads TGCGCCAGCAGTGCTGCGGGAAATCCTTACGAGCAGTACTTC.

The gene calls are TRBV4-1 and TRBJ2-5; possible D gene TRBD1, 6 bases. Per germline, CDR1 MGHRA and CDR2 YSYEKL. V was trimmed by 2 bases and J by 3 bases, leaving 13 bases between them. CDR3 length: 15 residues. CDR3 bases: TGCGCCAGCAGCCAAACCTCCAGGGGCGAAGAGACCCAGTACTTC. Translated, it gives CASSQTSRGEETQYF.

The chain is built from TRBV15 and TRBJ1-2, with 9 bases fitting TRBD1. The V and J ends lost 4 bases and 5 bases, in that order; junction bases with no gene match: 14. The CDR3 runs to 17 residues. Germline V gene sequence: CDR1 LNHNV, CDR2 YYDKDF (reference sequence). The CDR3, as DNA: TGTGCCACCAGCACTTCCGGGAGGGGACAGGGTCGATATGGCTACACCTTC. It encodes CATSTSGRGQGRYGYTF. Full variable domain (remainder filled in from reference TRBV15 and TRBJ1-2): DAMVIQNPRYQVTQFGKPVTLSCSQTLNHNVMYWYQQKSSQAPKLLFHYYDKDFNNEADTPDNFQSRRPNTSFCFLDIRSPGLGDTAMYLCATSTSGRGQGRYGYTFGSGTRLTVV.

The genes are TRBV6-5 and TRBJ1-2; 7 nucleotides align to TRBD1. CDR1 MNHEY and CDR2 SVGAGI come from the germline V gene. Unmatched junction bases numbered 14, after V lost 9 bases and J lost 4 bases. The CDR3 contains 15 residues. The CDR3 coding sequence is TGTGCCAGTATGGGTGTTGAGGGGGCGGTCTATGGCTACACCTTC. Translation gives CASMGVEGAVYGYTF.

To note about this clone: The junction does not match germline at one end; this may be a read error. J is TRBJ1-2 and V is TRBV7-9; TRBD1 agrees at 7 bases. This CDR3 has 15 residues. The germline gives CDR1 SEHNR, CDR2 FQNEAQ (reference sequence). The CDR3, as DNA: TGTTCCAGCAGCTTAGCAGGGGGAACGACCTATGGCTACACCTTC. Translating it yields CSSSLAGGTTYGYTF. The entire variable domain, with the rest obtained from reference TRBV7-9 and TRBJ1-2, is as follows: DTGVSQNPRHKITKRGQNVTFRCDPISEHNRLYWYRQTLGQGPEFLTYFQNEAQLEKSRLLSDRFSAERPKGSFSTLEIQRTEQGDSAMYLCSSSLAGGTTYGYTFGSGTRLTVV.

The V and J genes are TRBV29-1 and TRBJ1-1, with a tentative D call TRBD1 (5 bases). Per the germline V gene, CDR1 is SQVTM and CDR2 is ANQGSEA. The CDR3 totals 14 residues. V was cut by 1 base and J by 1 base, with 10 bases left in between. The DNA for the CDR3 is TGCAGCGTTGAAGGCGGGACTGGGAACACTGAAGCTTTCTTT. It codes for CSVEGGTGNTEAFF.

Points on this clone: A read error may produce the germline difference seen at one junction end. The rearrangement links TRBV10-1 to TRBJ2-1, with 11 bases aligning to TRBD2. The CDR3 runs to 14 residues. Germline V gene sequence: CDR1 WNHNN, CDR2 SYGVQD (reference sequence). The chain's CDR3 is CATHGTSGYNGQFF. The CDR3 coding sequence is TGCGCCACGCATGGGACTAGCGGATACAATGGGCAGTTCTTC.